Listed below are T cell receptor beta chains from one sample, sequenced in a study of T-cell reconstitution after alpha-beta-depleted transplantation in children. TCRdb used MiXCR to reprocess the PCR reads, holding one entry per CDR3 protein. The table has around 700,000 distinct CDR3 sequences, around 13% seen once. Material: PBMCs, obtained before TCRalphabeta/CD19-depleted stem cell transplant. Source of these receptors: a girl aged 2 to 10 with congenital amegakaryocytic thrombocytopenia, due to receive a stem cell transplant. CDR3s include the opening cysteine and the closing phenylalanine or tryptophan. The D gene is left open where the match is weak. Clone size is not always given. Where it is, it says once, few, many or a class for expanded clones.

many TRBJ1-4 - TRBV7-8 TGCGCCAGCAGCTTGGGACTTGAAAAACTGTTTTTT CASSLGLEKLFF
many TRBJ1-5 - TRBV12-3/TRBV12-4 TGTGCCAGCAGGTACACAGGGAGCAATCAGCCCCAGCATTTT CASRYTGSNQPQHF
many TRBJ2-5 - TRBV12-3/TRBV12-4 TGTGCCAGCAGTTCCAGGATAGAGACCCAGTACTTC CASSSRIETQYF
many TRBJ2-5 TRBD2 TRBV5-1 TGCGCCAGCAACCTTGGGGGAGGGTCAGAGACCCAGTACTTC CASNLGGGSETQYF
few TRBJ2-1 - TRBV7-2 TGTGCCAGCAGCTCGAATGATAATGAGCAGTTCTTC CASSSNDNEQFF
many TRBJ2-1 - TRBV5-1 TGCGCCAGCAGCCCCGAGTTCTCCTACAATGAGCAGTTCTTC CASSPEFSYNEQFF
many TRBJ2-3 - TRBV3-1 TGTGCCAGCAGCCACGGGGGCCATAGCACAGATACGCAGTATTTT CASSHGGHSTDTQYF
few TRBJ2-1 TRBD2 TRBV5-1 TGCGCCAGCAGCCCGAGGGGGACTAGCGGGATCTCCTACAATGAGCAGTTCTTC CASSPRGTSGISYNEQFF
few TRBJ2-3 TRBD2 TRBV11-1 TGTGCCAGCATCAAGGGGGCCGATAGCGGGAGTATTACAGATACGCAGTATTTT CASIKGADSGSITDTQYF
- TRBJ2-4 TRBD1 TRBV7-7 TGTGCCAGCAGCTTAGCACAGGGGGCGGACAAAAACATTCAGTACTTC CASSLAQGADKNIQYF
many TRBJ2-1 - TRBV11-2 TGTGCCAGCAGCTTCATTAGGGGACGAGGCGGCAATGAGCAGTTCTTC CASSFIRGRGGNEQFF
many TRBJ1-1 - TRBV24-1 TGTGCCACCAGACAGAACACTGAAGCTTTCTTT CATRQNTEAFF
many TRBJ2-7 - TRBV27 TGTGCCAGCAGCCCTGGCTTTGGGTCGCTCGAGCAGTACTTC CASSPGFGSLEQYF
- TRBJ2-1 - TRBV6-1 TGTGCCAGCACGAGTACTAGCCTCGATGAGCAGTTCTTC CASTSTSLDEQFF
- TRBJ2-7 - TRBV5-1 TGCGCCAGCAGTAGGCAACCTAGCTCCTACGAGCAGTACTTC CASSRQPSSYEQYF
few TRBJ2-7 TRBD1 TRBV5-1 TGCGCCAGCAGCTTGGAGACAGGGTTCGACGAGCAGTACTTC CASSLETGFDEQYF
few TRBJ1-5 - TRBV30 TGTGCCTGGACACTCCAGTTGAGCAATCAGCCCCAGCATTTT CAWTLQLSNQPQHF
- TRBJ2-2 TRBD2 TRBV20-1 TGCAGTGCCAACTTACCCGGGACTAGCGGGAGCAGCGGGGAGCTGTTTTTT CSANLPGTSGSSGELFF
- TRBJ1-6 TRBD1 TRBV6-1 TGTGCCACCCAGGGGGACCTTTACTCACCCCTCCACTTT CATQGDLYSPLHF
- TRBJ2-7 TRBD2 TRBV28 TGTGCCAGCTATAATATAGCGGGAGGGTACGAGCAGTACTTC CASYNIAGGYEQYF
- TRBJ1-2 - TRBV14 TGTGCCAGCAGCCACCAGACTTGGGAAGGCTACACCTTC CASSHQTWEGYTF
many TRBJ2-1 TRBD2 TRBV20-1 TGCTGCGGGAGGAAGAGCTCCTACAATGAGCAGTTCTTC CCGRKSSYNEQFF
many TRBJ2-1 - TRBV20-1 TGCAGTGCTAGAGATCTTGGCTTCTGGCAGTTCTTC CSARDLGFWQFF
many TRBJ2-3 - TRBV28 TGTGCCAGCAGTTCCCGTGCCCTCTCTGAGCAGAGCCTCACAGATACGCAGTATTTT CASSSRALSEQSLTDTQYF
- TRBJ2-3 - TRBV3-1 TGTGCCAGCAGCCAAAGGTCCACAGATACGCAGTATTTT CASSQRSTDTQYF
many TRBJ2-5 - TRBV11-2 TGTGCCAGCAGCTTACCAGGCCCAGGTCCTCAAGAGACCCAGTACTTC CASSLPGPGPQETQYF
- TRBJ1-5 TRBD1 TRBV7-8 TGTGCCAGCAGCAACGACAGGGGCAGGAGCAATCAGCCCCAGCATTTT CASSNDRGRSNQPQHF
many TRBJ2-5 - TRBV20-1 TGCAGTGCTAGTAAAGAGACCCAGTACTTC CSASKETQYF
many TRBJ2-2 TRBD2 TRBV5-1 TGCGCCAGCAGCTTGGGGGCGACTAGCGGTGAGACCGGGGAGCTGTTTTTT CASSLGATSGETGELFF
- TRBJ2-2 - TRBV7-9 TGTGCCAGCAGCCCGGATGGGGCCGGGGAGCTGTTTTTT CASSPDGAGELFF
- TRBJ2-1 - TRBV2 TGTGCCAGCAGAGGGTCCGGTGGGCAGTTCTTC CASRGSGGQFF
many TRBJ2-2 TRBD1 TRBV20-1 TGCAGTGCTAAGACCGGGACAGGGGTGACCGGGGAGCTGTTTTTT CSAKTGTGVTGELFF
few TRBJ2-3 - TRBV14 TGTGCCAGCAGCCAAGGGACCGCTGATACGCAGTATTTT CASSQGTADTQYF
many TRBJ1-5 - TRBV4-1 TGCGCCAGCAGCCAAGCGAGGGGCGAGGGCAATCAGCCCCAGCATTTT CASSQARGEGNQPQHF
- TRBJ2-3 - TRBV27 TGTGCCAGCTTCCCTCGTGGGGGGGCCGCAGATACGCAGTATTTT CASFPRGGAADTQYF
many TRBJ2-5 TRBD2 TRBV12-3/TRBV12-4 TGTGCCAGCAGTCCCCCAGCGGGAGGGGAAGAGACCCAGTACTTC CASSPPAGGEETQYF
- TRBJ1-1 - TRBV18 TGTGCCAGCTCACCGTTACGTGGGGGCGGTAGCACTGAAGCTTTCTTT CASSPLRGGGSTEAFF
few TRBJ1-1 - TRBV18 TGTGCCAGCTCACCCCTGCCGGGTAACACTGAAGCTTTCTTT CASSPLPGNTEAFF
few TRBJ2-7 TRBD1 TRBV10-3 TGTGCCATCAGTGGGCCAGGGGGCGCGGGTGCCGAGCAGTACTTC CAISGPGGAGAEQYF
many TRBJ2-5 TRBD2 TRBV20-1 TGCAGTGTCTTTGGACTAGCGGATGTTAGGTACTTC CSVFGLADVRYF
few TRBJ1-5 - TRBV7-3 TGTGCCAGCAGCAAAATTCGACCGACGGGTAGCAATCAGCCCCAGCATTTT CASSKIRPTGSNQPQHF
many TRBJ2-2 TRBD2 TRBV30 TGTGCCACCGGACTAGCAAGCGGGGAGCTGTTTTTT CATGLASGELFF
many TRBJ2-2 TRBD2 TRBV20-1 TGCAGTGCTAGATCTTTTACTAGCGAGAACACCGGGGAGCTGTTTTTT CSARSFTSENTGELFF
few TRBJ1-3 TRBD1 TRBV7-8 TGTGCCAGCAGGAAAGGGACAGGAGGAAACACCATATATTTT CASRKGTGGNTIYF
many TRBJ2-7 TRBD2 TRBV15 TGTGCCACCAGCAGACCGGGACTACTCGAGCAGTACTTC CATSRPGLLEQYF
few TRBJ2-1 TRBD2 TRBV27 TGTGCCAGCGGGGCGGGAGTAGTCTACAATGAGCAGTTCTTC CASGAGVVYNEQFF
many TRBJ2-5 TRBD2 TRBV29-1 TGCAGCGCCTTTACTAGCGACCAAGAGACCCAGTACTTC CSAFTSDQETQYF
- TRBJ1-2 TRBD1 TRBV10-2 TGCGCCAGCAGTAGCAAACAGGGGCACTATGGCTACACCTTC CASSSKQGHYGYTF
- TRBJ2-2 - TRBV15 TGTGCCACCAGCGAGACTTACACCGGGGAGCTGTTTTTT CATSETYTGELFF
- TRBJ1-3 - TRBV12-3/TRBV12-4 TGTGCCAGCAGTTTTCGAGGTGGAAACACCATATATTTT CASSFRGGNTIYF
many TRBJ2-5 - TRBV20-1 TGCATGGGGGGACAACGCCTTTGGGAGACCCAGTACTTC CMGGQRLWETQYF
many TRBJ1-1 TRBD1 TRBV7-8 TGTGCCAGCAGCTTAGTCAGGGGGCCTTCTAACGAAGCTTTCTTT CASSLVRGPSNEAFF
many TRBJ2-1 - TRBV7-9 TGTGCCAGCAGCTCGACTACCTACAATGAGCAGTTCTTC CASSSTTYNEQFF